This is a list of T cell receptor beta chains from one sample in a study of cytotoxic CD8 clonotypes in ibrutinib-treated CLL. Libraries were prepared by immunoSEQ multiplex PCR; TCRdb keeps only in-frame clonotypes and omits some of them. The table has about 160,000 clones, approximately 77% seen once. Sequencing was performed on PBMCs, taken after 12 months of ibrutinib treatment. The receptors stem from a human donor with chronic lymphocytic leukemia. Each CDR3 is given with its conserved first and last residue. Each record gives: clone size, J gene, V gene, D gene, CDR3 length, CDR3 protein, CDR3 DNA. The D gene is left open where the match is weak. Only some rows state a clone size, as once, few, many or a class for expanded clones.

- TRBJ1-6 TRBV28 - 14 CASSLHRENSPLHF TGTGCCAGCAGTTTACATAGGGAGAATTCACCCCTCCACTTT
- TRBJ1-3 TRBV7-2 TRBD1 15 CASSSYRGVGNTIYF TGTGCCAGCAGCTCTTACAGGGGAGTCGGAAACACCATATATTTT
- TRBJ2-7 TRBV5-4 - 12 CASALGPSEQYF TGTGCCAGCGCGCTGGGCCCCTCCGAGCAGTACTTC
- TRBJ2-7 TRBV18 - 15 CASSPTGLTAYEQYF TGTGCCAGCTCACCAACGGGGTTGACGGCCTACGAGCAGTACTTC
once TRBJ2-1 TRBV11-2 TRBD1 17 CASSSTGAQKYSNEQFF TGTGCCAGCAGCTCTACAGGGGCGCAGAAGTATAGCAATGAGCAGTTCTTC
- TRBJ2-2 TRBV9 - 15 CASSVEGQPTGELFF TGTGCCAGCAGCGTAGAGGGTCAGCCCACCGGGGAGCTGTTTTTT
- TRBJ2-2 TRBV7-6 TRBD1 15 CASSFDRGGTGELFF TGTGCCAGCAGCTTCGACAGGGGAGGAACCGGGGAGCTGTTTTTT
- TRBJ2-3 TRBV6-4 - 13 CASSDYSFGTQYF TGTGCCAGCAGCGATTACAGTTTCGGTACGCAGTATTTT
- TRBJ2-1 TRBV6-1 - 14 CASSDPRLHNEQFF TGTGCCAGCAGCGACCCCCGACTCCACAATGAGCAGTTCTTC
- TRBJ1-1 TRBV7-2 - 17 CASSLFPRGGLRTEAFF TGTGCCAGCAGCTTATTTCCGAGGGGCGGACTTCGCACTGAAGCTTTCTTT
many TRBJ1-2 TRBV5-6 TRBD1 18 CASSLAFQTGRNYYGYTF TGTGCCAGCAGCTTGGCTTTTCAGACAGGGAGAAATTACTATGGCTACACCTTC
- TRBJ2-3 TRBV7-9 - 15 CASSLLGGVTDTQYF TGTGCCAGCAGCTTACTCGGCGGCGTCACAGATACGCAGTATTTT
- TRBJ1-4 TRBV5-4 TRBD1 17 CASSPGTGSTTNEKLFF TGCGCCAGCAGCCCCGGGACAGGGAGCACAACTAATGAAAAACTGTTTTTT
once TRBJ2-7 TRBV28 TRBD2 14 CASQEAGGPYEQYF TGTGCCAGCCAGGAAGCGGGGGGCCCCTACGAGCAGTACTTC
- TRBJ2-5 TRBV18 - 15 CASNYQGQASETQYF TGTGCCAGCAACTATCAGGGGCAGGCGTCGGAGACCCAGTACTTC
- TRBJ1-2 TRBV9 - 14 CASSPARGNYGYTF TGTGCCAGCAGCCCTGCCAGGGGCAACTATGGCTACACCTTC
few TRBJ2-3 TRBV5-4 - 14 CASRTESGADTQYF TGTGCCAGCAGAACCGAGAGTGGGGCAGATACGCAGTATTTT
- TRBJ1-5 TRBV18 - 13 CASSPGLNQPQHF TGTGCCAGCTCACCCGGGTTAAATCAGCCCCAGCATTTT
- TRBJ2-1 TRBV7-3 TRBD1 15 CASSLNTGAYNEQFF TGTGCCAGCAGCTTAAACACAGGGGCCTACAATGAGCAGTTCTTC
- TRBJ2-1 TRBV29-1 - 13 CSVYGDLADEQFF TGCAGCGTGTACGGGGACCTTGCGGATGAGCAGTTCTTC
- TRBJ2-7 TRBV27 TRBD2 15 CASSGTSGSRSEQYF TGTGCCAGCAGTGGGACTAGCGGGAGTCGTAGCGAGCAGTACTTC
- TRBJ1-1 TRBV7-2 - 14 CASSLDPSISEAFF TGTGCCAGCAGCTTAGATCCGAGTATAAGTGAAGCTTTCTTT
- TRBJ1-3 TRBV12-5 - 15 CASGFSGCSGNTIYF TGTGCTAGTGGTTTCTCAGGGTGCTCTGGAAACACCATATATTTT
- TRBJ1-2 TRBV6-5 - 15 CASSYSGTRSYGYTF TGTGCCAGCAGTTACTCAGGGACAAGATCTTATGGCTACACCTTC
- TRBJ1-2 TRBV10-3 TRBD1 14 CAISEGQGARGYTF TGTGCCATCAGTGAAGGACAGGGGGCGCGAGGCTACACCTTC
- TRBJ1-4 TRBV5-1 - 15 CASSLYAGTNEKLFF TGCGCCAGCAGCTTGTATGCCGGGACTAATGAAAAACTGTTTTTT
- TRBJ2-7 TRBV9 TRBD1 15 CASSVEGASPYEQYF TGTGCCAGCAGCGTAGAGGGGGCAAGTCCCTACGAGCAGTACTTC
- TRBJ1-1 TRBV2 - 14 CASRAEGLGTEAFF TGTGCCAGCAGAGCGGAGGGTTTGGGCACTGAAGCTTTCTTT
- TRBJ1-1 TRBV28 TRBD1 17 CASSPDYIGQGGTEAFF TGTGCCAGCAGCCCCGACTACATAGGACAGGGAGGCACTGAAGCTTTCTTT
- TRBJ1-1 TRBV29-1 - 11 CSVDSGYEAFF TGCAGCGTTGACTCCGGTTATGAAGCTTTCTTT
- TRBJ1-2 TRBV19 TRBD1 14 CASSTRTGGYGYTF TGTGCCAGTAGTACACGGACAGGGGGCTATGGCTACACCTTC
- TRBJ2-5 TRBV5-1 - 14 CASSSSGGQETQYF TGCGCCAGCAGCTCCTCAGGGGGGCAAGAGACCCAGTACTTC
- TRBJ2-7 TRBV29-1 - 12 CSVADHPTEQYF TGCAGCGTTGCCGACCACCCGACCGAGCAGTACTTC
- TRBJ2-7 TRBV21-1 - 17 CASSKEGLAGVVYEQYF TGTGCCAGCAGCAAAGAGGGACTAGCGGGAGTCGTCTACGAGCAGTACTTC
few TRBJ2-1 TRBV9 TRBD2 15 CASSVGTSGSNEQFF TGTGCCAGCAGCGTAGGGACTAGCGGGAGCAATGAGCAGTTCTTC
- TRBJ2-3 TRBV9 - 13 CASSVEPADTQYF TGTGCCAGCAGCGTCGAGCCGGCAGATACGCAGTATTTT
- TRBJ2-7 TRBV12-5 - 9 CASANEQYF TGTGCTAGTGCAAACGAGCAGTACTTC
- TRBJ2-5 TRBV18 - 17 CASSPTRGLAQDGTQYF TGTGCCAGCTCTCCTACGCGTGGGCTAGCACAGGACGGGACCCAGTACTTC
- TRBJ2-7 TRBV14 - 12 CASSQELWEQYF TGTGCCAGCAGCCAAGAGTTATGGGAGCAGTACTTC
- TRBJ2-5 TRBV18 TRBD1 14 CASSPNRGQETQYF TGTGCCAGCTCACCCAACAGGGGCCAAGAGACCCAGTACTTC
- TRBJ1-4 TRBV28 TRBD1 13 CASSRGRDEKLFF TGTGCCAGCAGTAGGGGGCGAGACGAAAAACTGTTTTTT
few TRBJ1-5 TRBV19 - 16 CASSILDRLSNQPQHF TGTGCCAGTAGTATTCTCGACCGACTTAGCAATCAGCCCCAGCATTTT
- TRBJ2-7 TRBV28 TRBD1 12 CASWDRGHEQYF TGTGCCAGCTGGGACAGGGGCCACGAGCAGTACTTC
- TRBJ1-2 TRBV4-3 TRBD1 14 CASSQEVDRGISFF TGCGCCAGCAGCCAAGAGGTAGACAGGGGAATCTCCTTCTTC
once TRBJ2-6 TRBV7-2 - 18 CASSLRRFLGPGANVLTF TGTGCCAGCAGTCTTAGGCGGTTTCTGGGCCCCGGGGCCAACGTCCTGACTTTC